This is a list of T cell receptor beta chains from one sample in a study of T cell responses to AZD1222 COVID-19 vaccine. TCRdb's table, derived via immunoSEQ multiplex PCR, lists solely in-frame clones and lacks some. The table has over 120,000 clones, around 92% seen once. Sequencing was performed on peripheral blood, taken on day 0 of AZD1222 vaccination. The receptors were sampled from an adult in good health. CDR3s include the opening cysteine and the closing phenylalanine or tryptophan. The D gene is left open where the match is weak. Some rows have no size entry. The others give once, few or many, or a class for an expanded clone.

v_gene: TRBV12-1
abundance: NA
d_gene: NA
j_gene: TRBJ2-7
CDR3nt: TGTGCCAGGCGCCGGGACTACCCTTTCGAGCAGTACTTC
CDR3aa: CARRRDYPFEQYF

v_gene: TRBV10-3
abundance: NA
d_gene: NA
j_gene: TRBJ1-2
CDR3nt: TGTGCCATAAGGGCGGATAACTATGGCTACACCTTC
CDR3aa: CAIRADNYGYTF

v_gene: TRBV2
abundance: NA
d_gene: NA
j_gene: TRBJ1-2
CDR3nt: TGTGCCAGCAGTTCGACAGAAAACTATGGCTACACCTTC
CDR3aa: CASSSTENYGYTF

v_gene: TRBV5-4
abundance: NA
d_gene: TRBD1
j_gene: TRBJ2-7
CDR3nt: TGTGCCAGCAGACGTGGGACAGGGGAAGGGTACGAGCAGTACTTC
CDR3aa: CASRRGTGEGYEQYF

v_gene: TRBV18
abundance: once
d_gene: NA
j_gene: TRBJ1-5
CDR3nt: TGTGCCAGCTCACCAGGCGGGAAGCAGCCCCAGCATTTT
CDR3aa: CASSPGGKQPQHF

v_gene: TRBV19
abundance: few
d_gene: NA
j_gene: TRBJ1-5
CDR3nt: TGTGCCAGTAAGTGGGGCAGCGCTTATAGCAATCAGCCCCAGCATTTT
CDR3aa: CASKWGSAYSNQPQHF

v_gene: TRBV7-9
abundance: NA
d_gene: NA
j_gene: TRBJ1-2
CDR3nt: TGTGCCAGCAGCGCAGACAGGTCCTATGGCTACACCTTC
CDR3aa: CASSADRSYGYTF

v_gene: TRBV10-3
abundance: NA
d_gene: TRBD1
j_gene: TRBJ1-6
CDR3nt: TGTGCCATCAGTGAGCGCCGGGACAGGGGTAATTCACCCCTCCACTTT
CDR3aa: CAISERRDRGNSPLHF

v_gene: TRBV5-1
abundance: NA
d_gene: TRBD1
j_gene: TRBJ1-2
CDR3nt: TGCGCCAGCAGCTTGGAGGGGGCGAGTGGCTACACCTTC
CDR3aa: CASSLEGASGYTF

v_gene: TRBV18
abundance: NA
d_gene: TRBD1
j_gene: TRBJ1-2
CDR3nt: TGTGCCAGCTCACCACTCGGGGACAGAAACTATGGCTACACCTTC
CDR3aa: CASSPLGDRNYGYTF

v_gene: TRBV5-1
abundance: NA
d_gene: NA
j_gene: TRBJ2-3
CDR3nt: TGCGCCAGCAGCTTGGAAGGCCTGATGACAGATACGCAGTATTTT
CDR3aa: CASSLEGLMTDTQYF